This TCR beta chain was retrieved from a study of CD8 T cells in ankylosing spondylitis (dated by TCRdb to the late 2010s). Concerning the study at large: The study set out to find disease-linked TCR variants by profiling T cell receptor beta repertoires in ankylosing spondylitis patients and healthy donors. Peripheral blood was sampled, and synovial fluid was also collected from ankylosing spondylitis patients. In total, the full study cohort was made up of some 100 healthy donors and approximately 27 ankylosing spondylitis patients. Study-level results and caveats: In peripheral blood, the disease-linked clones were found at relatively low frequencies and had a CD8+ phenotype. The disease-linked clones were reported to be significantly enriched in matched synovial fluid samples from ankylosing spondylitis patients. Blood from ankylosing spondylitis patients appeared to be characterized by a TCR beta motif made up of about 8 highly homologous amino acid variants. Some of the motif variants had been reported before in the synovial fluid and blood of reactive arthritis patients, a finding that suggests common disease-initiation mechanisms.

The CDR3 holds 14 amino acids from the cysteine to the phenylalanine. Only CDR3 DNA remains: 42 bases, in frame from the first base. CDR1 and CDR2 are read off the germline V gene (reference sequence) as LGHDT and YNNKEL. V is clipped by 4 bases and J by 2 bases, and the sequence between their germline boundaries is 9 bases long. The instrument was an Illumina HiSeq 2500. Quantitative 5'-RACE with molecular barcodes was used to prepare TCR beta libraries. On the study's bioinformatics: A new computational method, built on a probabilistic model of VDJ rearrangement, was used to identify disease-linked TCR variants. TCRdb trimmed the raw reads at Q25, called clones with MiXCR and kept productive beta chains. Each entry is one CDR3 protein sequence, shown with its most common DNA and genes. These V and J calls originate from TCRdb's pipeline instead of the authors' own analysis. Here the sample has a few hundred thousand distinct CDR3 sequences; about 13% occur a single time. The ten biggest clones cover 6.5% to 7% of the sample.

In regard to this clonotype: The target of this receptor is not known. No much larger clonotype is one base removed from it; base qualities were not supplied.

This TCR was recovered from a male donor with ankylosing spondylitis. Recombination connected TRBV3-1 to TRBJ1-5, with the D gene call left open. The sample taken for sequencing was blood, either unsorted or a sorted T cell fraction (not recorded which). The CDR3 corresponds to CASSRTHGNQPQHF. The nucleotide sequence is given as TGTGCCAGCAGCCGGACCCATGGCAATCAGCCCCAGCATTTT.